The 4 T cell receptor beta chains below all came from one sample that was sequenced in a study of T cells in Graves' hyperthyroidism and ophthalmopathy. Amplified regions were TCR beta CDR3 sequences from RNA transcripts. The HTBI primer set was used in a first-round RT-PCR of the TCR CDR3. One entry per CDR3 protein, called by TCRdb with MiXCR from the multiplex PCR reads. The profile covers over 500,000 distinct CDR3 sequences, with around 16% appearing a single time and approximately 30% taken by the ten largest. Sequencing used blood. All receptors come from a woman in her 30s with Graves' ophthalmopathy.

This clonotype was recorded a few times. J is TRBJ2-1 and V is TRBV20-1; TRBD2 aligns across 15 bases. Germline CDR1 and CDR2: DFQATT and SNEGSKA (reference sequence). After removal of 3 bases from V and 0 bases from J, the junction contained 9 bases not matched to a gene. The CDR3 runs 19 residues. The CDR3 DNA reads TGCAGTGCTAGGAATCCGGGACTAGCGGGAGGTTTCTCCTACAATGAGCAGTTCTTC. Its translation is CSARNPGLAGGFSYNEQFF.

In the case of this clonotype: A clone one base away is much larger, so this may be a read error. The chain carries TRBV18 and TRBJ2-4; 8 bases align to TRBD1. CDR3 size: 13 residues. Looked up from germline, CDR1 is KGHSH and CDR2 is LQKENI. The CDR3 spells CVSSGQGGNIQYF. The DNA for the CDR3 is TGTGTCAGCTCAGGACAGGGTGGAAACATTCAGTACTTC.

This clonotype has at least ten counts. V usage is TRBV20-1 and J usage is TRBJ2-1; 12 bases fit TRBD2. The V gene end was trimmed by 6 bases and the J gene end by 3 bases; junction bases not matched to a gene: 6. Germline values: CDR1 DFQATT, CDR2 SNEGSKA (reference sequence). The CDR3 runs 15 residues. CDR3 amino acids: CSAKGLAGFYNEQFF. CDR3 sequence (DNA): TGCAGTGCCAAAGGACTAGCGGGATTCTACAATGAGCAGTTCTTC.

This clonotype was observed at least ten times. V is TRBV7-2 and J is TRBJ2-1; D unresolved. With 5 bases removed from V and 12 bases from J, the gap between germline ends came to 20 bases. The CDR3 runs 14 residues. CDR1 and CDR2 (germline): SGHTA, FQGNSA. DNA for the CDR3: TGTGCCAGCAGCCGCCCCGTTACTACCCCTGGGCAGTTCTTC. Amino acid sequence: CASSRPVTTPGQFF. The full variable domain, its missing parts supplied by reference TRBV7-2 and TRBJ2-1, is GAGVSQSPSNKVTEKGKDVELRCDPISGHTALYWYRQSLGQGLEFLIYFQGNSAPDKSGLPSDRFSAERTGGSVSTLTIQRTQQEDSAVYLCASSRPVTTPGQFFGPGTRLTVL.